A single sample is the source of the 21 T cell receptor beta chains below, sequenced in a study of T cell responses to AZD1222 COVID-19 vaccine. Libraries were prepared by immunoSEQ multiplex PCR; TCRdb keeps only in-frame clonotypes and omits some of them. This table has under 150,000 clones, about nine tenths appearing once. The sample in question was peripheral blood, obtained on day 0 of AZD1222 vaccination. These receptors were taken from an adult in good health.

The chain uses TRBV7-6 and TRBJ2-2; 7 positions match TRBD1. Trimming at V came to 1 base and at J to 1 base, leaving 3 bases not matched to a gene. Per the germline V gene, CDR1 is SGHVS and CDR2 is FNYEAQ. This CDR3 has 16 residues. CDR3 loop: CASSLEQGVNTGELFF. The CDR3 bases are TGTGCCAGCAGCTTAGAGCAGGGGGTGAACACCGGGGAGCTGTTTTTT.

This sequence joins TRBV28 and TRBJ1-5; D not resolved. Trimming cost V 3 bases and J 6 bases, with 15 bases left between them. The CDR3 sequence is 15 residues long. Germline CDR1 is MDHEN and CDR2 is SYDVKM. The CDR3 nucleotides read TGTGCCAGCAGTTTGGTTCGGGTGAAAGCTCAGCCCCAGCATTTT. It is translated as CASSLVRVKAQPQHF.

The J gene is TRBJ2-3, the V gene TRBV18; a weak D match, TRBD2 (7 bases). V was cut by 1 base and J by 7 bases, with 21 bases left in between. This CDR3 has 17 amino acids. Germline values: CDR1 KGHSH, CDR2 LQKENI. The CDR3 sequence is CASSPQAGGGAYHTQYF. The CDR3 nucleotides read TGTGCCAGCTCACCACAAGCCGGAGGGGGGGCCTATCATACGCAGTATTTT.

The rearrangement links TRBV15 to TRBJ2-2; 7 bases line up with TRBD2. The CDR3 has 16 residues. The V segment lost 0 bases and the J segment 4 bases; nucleotides outside the gene matches: 5. Germline CDR1 LNHNV, CDR2 YYDKDF (reference sequence). CDR3 protein: CATSRDLRELTGELFF. The CDR3 DNA follows: TGTGCCACCAGCAGAGATCTGCGGGAGCTCACCGGGGAGCTGTTTTTT. The full variable domain, with the rest looked up from reference TRBV15 and TRBJ2-2, is DAMVIQNPRYQVTQFGKPVTLSCSQTLNHNVMYWYQQKSSQAPKLLFHYYDKDFNNEADTPDNFQSRRPNTSFCFLDIRSPGLGDTAMYLCATSRDLRELTGELFFGEGSRLTVL.

This clone was detected only once. This sequence joins TRBV24-1 and TRBJ2-5, with D unresolved. CDR1 and CDR2 from the germline V gene are KGHDR and SFDVKD. V was cut by 4 bases and J by 5 bases, with 16 bases left in between. CDR3 size: 15 residues. The CDR3 here is CATSDPSALGETQYF. Written as DNA, the CDR3 is TGTGCCACCAGTGACCCGTCAGCGTTGGGGGAGACCCAGTACTTC.

The rearrangement links TRBV12-3 or TRBV12-4 to TRBJ1-2; D unresolved. The CDR3 is made up of 12 amino acids. V lost 2 bases, J lost 7 bases, and 8 bases lay in between. CDR3 in amino acids: CASSLRQSGYTF. CDR3 nucleotide sequence: TGTGCCAGCAGTTTAAGACAAAGTGGCTACACCTTC.

CDR3 amino acids: CASSLSGVRQPQHF. The CDR3 DNA reads as TGTGCCAGCAGTTTATCGGGGGTTAGGCAGCCCCAGCATTTT. This chain joins TRBV27 and TRBJ1-5, with a tentative D call TRBD1 (5 bases). There are 14 residues in the CDR3. Germline V CDR1 and CDR2: MNHEY, SMNVEV (reference sequence). Trimming cost V 0 bases and J 7 bases, with 10 bases left between them.

This clone was picked up one time. The chain uses TRBV5-1 and TRBJ2-7; 9 bases are shared with TRBD2. The CDR3 has 16 amino acids. Germline V gene lookup returns CDR1 SGHRS and CDR2 YFSETQ. The V and J ends lost 8 bases and 5 bases, in that order; junction bases with no gene match: 17. CDR3 amino acids: CASSQGLAGYGHEQYF. CDR3 bases: TGCGCCAGTTCCCAGGGTCTAGCGGGATACGGGCACGAGCAGTACTTC.

The sample holds one count of this clone. The rearrangement uses TRBV28 and TRBJ1-5; tentatively, D is TRBD1 (6 bases). Trimming cost V 6 bases and J 4 bases, with 10 bases left between them. Per the germline V gene, CDR1 is MDHEN and CDR2 is SYDVKM. CDR3 length: 13 amino acids. CDR3 nucleotides: TGTGCCAGCAGACGCGGACAGAATCAGCCCCAGCATTTT. It yields the protein CASRRGQNQPQHF.

The rearrangement links TRBV27 to TRBJ2-7; perhaps TRBD2 as D (6 bases). The V gene lost 6 bases and the J gene lost 6 bases, with 21 bases spanning the gap. Germline CDR1 reads MNHEY; CDR2 reads SMNVEV (reference sequence). This CDR3 is built from 15 residues. As DNA, the CDR3 is TGTGCCAGCAGCCCCCGCCACTCGGCGGGGCGCGAGCAGTACTTC. Its translation is CASSPRHSAGREQYF.

This clone appeared a single time. The chain is built from TRBV4-1 and TRBJ2-7; unclear D gene. V was cut by 2 bases and J by 3 bases, with 11 bases left in between. CDR3 size: 14 residues. Germline V CDR1 and CDR2: MGHRA, YSYEKL. The CDR3 loop is CASSQLHGGYEQYF. The CDR3 region has the DNA TGCGCCAGCAGCCAACTCCACGGCGGCTACGAGCAGTACTTC.

The V call is TRBV2, the J call TRBJ1-1; D unresolved. This CDR3 has 13 residues. The V and J ends lost 4 bases and 11 bases respectively, with 17 bases between them. Germline V gene data show CDR1 as SNHLY and CDR2 as FYNNEI. CDR3 sequence reads: CASSADGPRWAFF. DNA of the CDR3: TGTGCCAGCAGTGCGGACGGCCCAAGGTGGGCTTTCTTT. Full variable domain (remainder filled in from reference TRBV2 and TRBJ1-1): EPEVTQTPSHQVTQMGQEVILRCVPISNHLYFYWYRQILGQKVEFLVSFYNNEISEKSEIFDDQFSVERPDGSNFTLKIRSTKLEDSAMYFCASSADGPRWAFFGQGTRLTVV.

This clone was recorded once. V gene TRBV7-6 combines with J gene TRBJ2-1; TRBD2 matches at 9 bases. V shed 4 bases and J 5 bases; nucleotides not matched to a gene: 9. The CDR3 length is 16 residues. CDR1 and CDR2 (germline): SGHVS, FNYEAQ. In DNA, the CDR3 is TGTGCCAGCAGCTGGGGTTCGACTAGCGGTAACAATGAGCAGTTCTTC. Translating it yields CASSWGSTSGNNEQFF.

The V gene is TRBV15, the J gene TRBJ2-3; 8 nucleotides line up with TRBD2. The ends lost 5 bases at V and 2 bases at J; junction bases unmatched: 15. The CDR3 consists of 18 residues. Looked up from germline, CDR1 is LNHNV and CDR2 is YYDKDF (reference sequence). CDR3 in amino acids: CATSPAGASGGSTDTQYF. CDR3 bases: TGTGCCACCAGCCCCGCCGGGGCGAGCGGGGGATCCACAGATACGCAGTATTTT.

This chain links TRBV3-1 (or the pseudogene TRBV3-2) with TRBJ2-3, with a tentative D call TRBD1 (6 bases). In germline, CDR1 is LGHDT, CDR2 YNNKEL (reference sequence). V shed 3 bases and J shed 0 bases, with 10 bases lying between them. This CDR3 region has 15 residues. CDR3 nucleotides: TGTGCCAGCAGCCAGAATACAGGGAGCACAGATACGCAGTATTTT. Translation gives CASSQNTGSTDTQYF.

The CDR3 nucleotides are TGTGCCAGCAGTCCCTCTCCGGGAGCCGTGGGGGGAGAGACCCAGTACTTC. Its protein is CASSPSPGAVGGETQYF. The V gene is TRBV28, the J gene TRBJ2-5; tentative D call: TRBD2 (6 bases). Trimming pared 5 bases from V and 4 bases from J, leaving 23 bases between. This CDR3 has 17 amino acids. The germline V gene encodes CDR1 MDHEN and CDR2 SYDVKM.

The chain joins TRBV19 to TRBJ1-2; D not certain. V lost 5 bases, J lost 4 bases, and 14 bases lay in between. Germline CDR1 and CDR2: LNHDA and SQIVND (reference sequence). The CDR3 has 14 residues. The CDR3 region has the DNA TGTGCCAGTAGTGTCACATTTAGTGGCTATGGCTACACCTTC. Protein product: CASSVTFSGYGYTF. Together with reference TRBV19 and TRBJ1-2, the CDR3 gives the full variable domain: DGGITQSPKYLFRKEGQNVTLSCEQNLNHDAMYWYRQDPGQGLRLIYYSQIVNDFQKGDIAEGYSVSREKKESFPLTVTSAQKNPTAFYLCASSVTFSGYGYTFGSGTRLTVV.

The chain has TRBV18 and TRBJ2-1; tentative D call: TRBD2 (6 bases). V was cut by 5 bases and J by 7 bases, with 12 bases left in between. This CDR3 is 13 amino acids long. The germline V gene encodes CDR1 KGHSH and CDR2 LQKENI. CDR3 protein: CASSGFRENEQFF. The DNA of the CDR3 is TGTGCCAGCTCAGGTTTTCGGGAGAATGAGCAGTTCTTC. The full variable domain, its missing parts supplied by reference TRBV18 and TRBJ2-1, is NAGVMQNPRHLVRRRGQEARLRCSPMKGHSHVYWYRQLPEEGLKFMVYLQKENIIDESGMPKERFSAEFPKEGPSILRIQQVVRGDSAAYFCASSGFRENEQFFGPGTRLTVL.

The chain recombines TRBV5-1 with TRBJ1-3; 8 positions agree with TRBD1. Germline V CDR1 and CDR2: SGHRS, YFSETQ. The CDR3 has 17 residues. V dropped 3 bases and J dropped 0; count of bases not matched to a gene: 8. CDR3 residues: CASSSGQGISSGNTIYF. The CDR3 DNA reads TGCGCCAGCAGCTCCGGACAGGGCATCAGCTCTGGAAACACCATATATTTT.

V is TRBV5-1 and J is TRBJ2-3; D gene unclear. Trimming stripped 0 bases from V and 10 bases from J, with 12 bases between. The length of the CDR3 is 13 residues. CDR1 and CDR2 from the germline V gene are SGHRS and YFSETQ. The CDR3 nucleotides read TGCGCCAGCAGCTTGGCCGGCCTTTCGGCGCAGTATTTT. Translating gives CASSLAGLSAQYF.

This chain links TRBV11-2 with TRBJ2-7, with 11 bases that match TRBD2. Germline CDR1 and CDR2: SGHAT and FQNNGV. CDR3 length: 14 amino acids. Trimming at V came to 3 bases and at J to 4 bases, leaving 2 bases not matched to a gene. CDR3 in amino acids: CASSFTSGSYEQYF. CDR3 nucleotides: TGTGCCAGCAGCTTCACTAGCGGGAGTTACGAGCAGTACTTC.